This T cell receptor beta chain comes out of a study of blood T cells in healthy people across ages. CDR3 length equals 13 residues. V lost 1 base, J lost 3 bases, and 6 bases lay in between. CDR1 is SEHNR and CDR2 is FQNEAQ in the germline V gene (reference sequence). The sample holds a few counts of this clonotype. Its antigen is not identified. The second PCR ran roughly 6 to 11 cycles with a sample-barcoded 5' primer and J-beta primers. MiXCR was run by TCRdb on the 5' RACE reads, yielding one entry per CDR3 protein. The repertoire holds roughly 1,100,000 distinct CDR3 sequences, with roughly a quarter as singletons. Study-wide results and caveats: Per million T cells, the diversity of TCR beta decreased roughly linearly as age advanced.

The donors, aged about 6 to 100, were healthy Caucasians from Russia. The sample also formed part of further work on T cells of mothers and their children. Per that paper: Each mother gave over 9.5 million TCR beta CDR3 reads; each child, roughly 3 million. Slightly higher but non-significant overlap marked related mother-child pairs versus unrelated pairs.

V is TRBV7-9 and J is TRBJ1-1; D gene uncertain. The TCR originated in a girl aged 2-10 years in good health. Sequencing input: blood. The CDR3 nucleotides read TGTGCCAGCAGCTTAGACCCTCACACTGAAGCTTTCTTT. Translated, it gives CASSLDPHTEAFF.